The 23 T cell receptor beta chains reported below all come from one sample, sequenced in a study of Ad26.COV2.S vaccination and SARS-CoV-2 variants. The treatment denotes: over 15 received Ad26.COV2.S at low or high dose, single or two shots; about 5 received placebo; per-sample allocation not given. After the first vaccine or placebo injection, samples were drawn on day 63. The method was immunoSEQ multiplex PCR; TCRdb's version includes in-frame clones alone and lacks a portion of them. The table includes fewer than 500,000 clones, 75% to 95% detected once. This material consisted of peripheral blood, taken in a trial of Ad26.COV2.S vaccine versus placebo. The receptors were gathered from a person between 18 and 65 years old who received the Ad26.COV2.S COVID-19 vaccine or a placebo.

The CDR3 sequence: CATSDRQGRGYTF. The CDR3 DNA is TGTGCCACCAGTGACCGGCAGGGTCGCGGCTACACCTTC. The gene calls are TRBV24-1 and TRBJ1-2, with D possibly matching TRBD1 (5 bases). V dropped 4 bases and J dropped 8 bases, with 13 bases sitting between them. Germline CDR1 and CDR2: KGHDR and SFDVKD. This CDR3 has 13 amino acids.

The chain links TRBV7-8 to TRBJ2-7; possibly TRBD1 or TRBD2 for D (5 bases each). V gave up 4 bases and J gave up 3 bases, with 13 bases separating them. The CDR3 consists of 14 residues. The germline CDR1 and CDR2 sequences are SGHVS and FQNEAQ. The CDR3 sequence: CASSSSGHRYEQYF. CDR3 sequence (DNA): TGTGCCAGCAGCTCGTCGGGGCACCGCTACGAGCAGTACTTC.

This clone was counted a single time. The V call is TRBV19, the J call TRBJ2-1; TRBD2 matches 9 bases. Germline V lookup: CDR1 LNHDA, CDR2 SQIVND (reference sequence). The CDR3 sequence is 14 residues long. The V and J ends lost 3 bases and 7 bases, in that order; junction bases with no gene match: 4. The CDR3 DNA reads TGTGCCAGTAGTATGATAGCGGGAGTTAATGAGCAGTTCTTC. It yields the protein CASSMIAGVNEQFF.

The gene calls are TRBV6-5 and TRBJ1-2; D is unresolved. Trimming shortened V by 6 bases and J by 3 bases, and 17 bases separated the two germline ends. CDR1 and CDR2 from the germline V gene are MNHEY and SVGAGI. This CDR3 is 15 amino acids long. CDR3 sequence reads: CASRGFTGRDYGYTF. Written as DNA, the CDR3 is TGTGCCAGCAGGGGTTTCACGGGAAGGGACTATGGCTACACCTTC.

In this sample, this clone turned up once. The V gene is TRBV9, the J gene TRBJ1-2; D is possibly TRBD1 (6 bases). The CDR3 is 14 amino acids. Germline CDR1 is SGDLS and CDR2 is YYNGEE. Trimming removed 4 bases from V and 4 bases from J, with 14 bases in between. CDR3: CASSLLGQPYGYTF. The CDR3 DNA follows: TGTGCCAGCAGCCTCTTAGGACAGCCCTATGGCTACACCTTC. The entire variable domain, with the rest obtained from reference TRBV9 and TRBJ1-2, is as follows: DSGVTQTPKHLITATGQRVTLRCSPRSGDLSVYWYQQSLDQGLQFLIQYYNGEERAKGNILERFSAQQFPDLHSELNLSSLELGDSALYFCASSLLGQPYGYTFGSGTRLTVV.

This clone has only a few counts. This chain connects TRBV7-9 to TRBJ2-7; D gene unclear. Germline V gene lookup returns CDR1 SEHNR and CDR2 FQNEAQ (reference sequence). There are 13 residues in the CDR3. Trimming removed 1 base at V and 1 base at J, with 5 bases between. CDR3 loop: CASSLENSYEQYF. CDR3 nucleotide sequence: TGTGCCAGCAGCTTAGAGAATTCCTACGAGCAGTACTTC.

The V call is TRBV2, the J call TRBJ1-1, with unresolved D. Trimming shortened V by 1 base and J by 10 bases, and 22 bases separated the two germline ends. CDR1 and CDR2 (germline): SNHLY, FYNNEI. The CDR3 is made up of 16 amino acids. The CDR3 protein is CASSEGRVGQPRGAFF. The CDR3 coding sequence is TGTGCCAGCAGTGAAGGAAGGGTAGGGCAGCCCCGGGGAGCTTTCTTT.

Only a few counts were recorded for this clone. The chain uses TRBV9 and TRBJ2-3; TRBD2 matches 7 bases. This CDR3 is 14 amino acids long. The trim removed 0 bases at V and 6 bases at J, leaving 4 bases unmatched. Germline assignment: CDR1 SGDLS and CDR2 YYNGEE. CDR3 loop: CASSVGGGGDTQYF. CDR3 nucleotides: TGTGCCAGCAGCGTAGGTGGGGGAGGGGATACGCAGTATTTT.

Notes on this clone: A read error may account for a junction end that differs from germline. This chain joins TRBV7-8 and TRBJ2-5; a weak D match, TRBD1 (6 bases). Per germline, CDR1 SGHVS and CDR2 FQNEAQ. The CDR3 is 16 residues long. CDR3 loop: CASCLASGDSQETQYF. The CDR3 nucleotides read TGTGCCAGCTGCTTAGCTTCAGGGGATAGCCAAGAGACCCAGTACTTC. Based on the CDR3 plus reference TRBV7-8 and TRBJ2-5, the full variable domain is GAGVSQSPRYKVAKRGQDVALRCDPISGHVSLFWYQQALGQGPEFLTYFQNEAQLDKSGLPSDRFFAERPEGSVSTLKIQRTQQEDSAVYLCASCLASGDSQETQYFGPGTRLLVL.

The CDR3 coding sequence is TGTGCCAGTAGTATCCGGAGGGCACAGGGCTCTGGAAACACCATATATTTT. Its protein is CASSIRRAQGSGNTIYF. V usage is TRBV19 and J usage is TRBJ1-3; D may be TRBD1 (6 bases). V was cut by 3 bases and J by 0 bases, with 15 bases left in between. The CDR3 is 17 amino acids. Germline CDR1 reads LNHDA; CDR2 reads SQIVND (reference sequence).

This clone was found once. V usage is TRBV6-1 and J usage is TRBJ2-1; 13 nucleotides align to TRBD2. The V and J ends lost 1 base and 9 bases, in that order; junction bases with no gene match: 3. CDR3 length: 15 residues. Germline CDR1 and CDR2: MNHNS and SASEGT. CDR3 amino acids: CASSEGTSGSGEQFF. CDR3 nucleotides: TGTGCCAGCAGTGAAGGGACTAGCGGGAGCGGTGAGCAGTTCTTC.

The rearrangement uses TRBV18 and TRBJ2-5; D unclear. V lost 2 bases to trimming and J lost 4 bases, with 8 bases between them. This CDR3 comprises 13 residues. Per the germline V gene, CDR1 is KGHSH and CDR2 is LQKENI. The CDR3 region is CASSPGFTETQYF. Here the CDR3 DNA reads TGTGCCAGCTCACCAGGGTTTACAGAGACCCAGTACTTC.

This chain connects TRBV19 to TRBJ1-5; D uncertain. The ends were cut back, 0 bases at V and 7 bases at J, with 13 bases in the middle. The length of the CDR3 is 15 residues. CDR1 is LNHDA, CDR2 SQIVND, per germline (reference sequence). CDR3 bases: TGTGCCAGTAGTATAGAGTTAGCAGGCGGGCAGCCCCAGCATTTT. It is translated as CASSIELAGGQPQHF.

The rearrangement links TRBV7-6 to TRBJ2-1; 11 nucleotides agree with TRBD2. The germline gives CDR1 SGHVS, CDR2 FNYEAQ. This CDR3 is 15 amino acids long. V was clipped by 2 bases and J by 9 bases; unmatched bases: 6. CDR3 in amino acids: CASSLIAGGPGEQFF. CDR3 coding DNA: TGTGCCAGCAGCTTAATAGCGGGAGGGCCTGGTGAGCAGTTCTTC.

This chain uses TRBV7-2 with TRBJ2-5; 7 positions match TRBD2. This CDR3 is built from 16 residues. Germline CDR1 and CDR2: SGHTA and FQGNSA. Trimming removed 2 bases from V and 2 bases from J; junction bases left unmatched: 8. CDR3 bases: TGTGCCAGCAGCTTAACGACGGGAGCGGGGCAAGAGACCCAGTACTTC. Amino acids: CASSLTTGAGQETQYF.

This clone has at least ten counts. The chain employs TRBV15 and TRBJ2-1; 8 bases match TRBD2. The CDR3 runs to 15 residues. CDR1 is LNHNV and CDR2 is YYDKDF in the germline V gene (reference sequence). With V trimmed by 3 bases and J by 1 base, 2 bases remained unmatched. CDR3 sequence: CATSRGLESYNEQFF. The CDR3 bases are TGTGCCACCAGCAGGGGACTAGAGTCCTACAATGAGCAGTTCTTC.

The gene calls are TRBV29-1 and TRBJ2-2, with 11 nucleotides matching TRBD2. The CDR3 runs 15 residues. V dropped 5 bases and J dropped 5; count of bases not matched to a gene: 7. CDR1 is SQVTM, CDR2 ANQGSEA, per germline. The CDR3 loop reads CSVQTSGSGTGELFF. As DNA, the CDR3 is TGCAGCGTTCAAACTAGCGGGAGTGGAACCGGGGAGCTGTTTTTT.

This chain joins TRBV5-1 and TRBJ2-1, with a possible D match to TRBD2 (5 bases). Trimming stripped 0 bases from V and 4 bases from J, with 11 bases between. The V gene's germline CDR1 is SGHRS and CDR2 YFSETQ. This CDR3 region has 15 residues. The DNA of the CDR3 is TGCGCCAGCAGCTTGGCTAGCAGGAGATACAATGAGCAGTTCTTC. Translated, it gives CASSLASRRYNEQFF.

The genes are TRBV18 and TRBJ1-2; no clear D. Germline V lookup: CDR1 KGHSH, CDR2 LQKENI. This CDR3 comprises 14 residues. The ends were cut back, 6 bases at V and 6 bases at J, with 17 bases in the middle. The CDR3 here is CASSQTGNRDGYTF. DNA of the CDR3: TGTGCCAGCTCCCAAACCGGGAACCGGGATGGCTACACCTTC.

V gene TRBV4-2 combines with J gene TRBJ2-2; 8 bases map to TRBD1. Germline CDR1 is LGHNA and CDR2 is YNFKEQ. This CDR3 has 15 residues. V was clipped by 1 base and J by 6 bases; unmatched bases: 4. CDR3 DNA sequence: TGTGCCAGCAGCCAAGTGGGACAGGCTTCCGGGGAGCTGTTTTTT. Its translation: CASSQVGQASGELFF.

The chain uses TRBV29-1 and TRBJ1-2; 7 nucleotides match TRBD1. Looked up from germline, CDR1 is SQVTM and CDR2 is ANQGSEA. With V trimmed by 0 bases and J by 2 bases, 9 bases remained unmatched. The CDR3 contains 16 residues. Here the CDR3 DNA reads TGCAGCGTTGAAGAGGGGACGGCAGGGGGGAACTATGGCTACACCTTC. This sequence encodes CSVEEGTAGGNYGYTF.

The count of this clone is one. The chain is built from TRBV21-1 and TRBJ2-7; the D call TRBD2 from the table was never checked on the DNA. TRBV21-1 is a pseudogene. This CDR3 region has 17 residues. CDR3 DNA: TGTGCCAGCAGACGGGGGAGGAGGTCAGGTAAAACCTACGAGCAGTACTTC. The encoded protein is CASRRGRRSGKTYEQYF.

The chain links TRBV28 to TRBJ2-5; 10 nucleotides match TRBD1. V shed 5 bases and J 4 bases; nucleotides not matched to a gene: 1. Germline V gene sequence: CDR1 MDHEN, CDR2 SYDVKM. The CDR3 length is 13 residues. Here the CDR3 DNA reads TGTGCCAGCAGTCGGACAGGGGGAGAGACCCAGTACTTC. Translated: CASSRTGGETQYF.